The 32 T cell receptor beta chains in this list originate from one sample, sequenced in a study of cytomegalovirus exposure and HLA in healthy donors. The PCR made use of 60 Vbeta and 13 Jbeta primers. TCRdb's table, derived via immunoSEQ multiplex PCR, lists solely in-frame clones and lacks some. The table has roughly 130,000 clones, roughly 80% seen once. Sequencing used PBMCs. Receptors originate from a man aged 25 to 40 in good health and CMV-seronegative.

V is TRBV5-1 and J is TRBJ2-5; the D gene is possibly TRBD2 (7 bases). The CDR3 is made up of 14 amino acids. Germline assignment: CDR1 SGHRS and CDR2 YFSETQ. Trimming pared 0 bases from V and 4 bases from J, leaving 10 bases between. The CDR3 region has the DNA TGCGCCAGCAGCTTGGCGGGGGGCCGAGAGACCCAGTACTTC. It is translated as CASSLAGGRETQYF.

The chain has TRBV9 and TRBJ1-4; no clear D gene. This CDR3 is 14 amino acids long. CDR1 SGDLS and CDR2 YYNGEE come from the germline V gene. V was pared by 1 base and J by 4 bases, with 8 bases between. The DNA for the CDR3 is TGTGCCAGCAGCGTAACGCCGAGTAATGAAAAACTGTTTTTT. Amino acid sequence: CASSVTPSNEKLFF.

The sample holds one count of this clone. J is TRBJ2-7 and V is TRBV2, with D hard to call. Trimming shortened V by 6 bases and J by 2 bases, and 5 bases separated the two germline ends. The CDR3 has 11 amino acids. The V gene's germline CDR1 is SNHLY and CDR2 FYNNEI. The CDR3 sequence: CASSSTYEQYF. The CDR3 nucleotides read TGTGCCAGCAGCTCTACCTACGAGCAGTACTTC. Variable domain in full (rest from reference TRBV2 and TRBJ2-7): EPEVTQTPSHQVTQMGQEVILRCVPISNHLYFYWYRQILGQKVEFLVSFYNNEISEKSEIFDDQFSVERPDGSNFTLKIRSTKLEDSAMYFCASSSTYEQYFGPGTRLTVT.

The CDR3 loop is CASSREDGQPQHF. The CDR3 bases are TGTGCCAGCAGCCGGGAGGACGGTCAGCCCCAGCATTTT. The rearrangement joins TRBV2 to TRBJ1-5, with unresolved D. Trimming took off 6 bases at V and 6 bases at J, with 12 bases between the two ends. CDR3 size: 13 residues. The V gene's germline CDR1 is SNHLY and CDR2 FYNNEI. Full variable domain (missing parts from reference TRBV2 and TRBJ1-5): EPEVTQTPSHQVTQMGQEVILRCVPISNHLYFYWYRQILGQKVEFLVSFYNNEISEKSEIFDDQFSVERPDGSNFTLKIRSTKLEDSAMYFCASSREDGQPQHFGDGTRLSIL.

This rearrangement joins TRBV6-1 to TRBJ1-2, with D unresolved. The germline V and J ends were trimmed by 3 bases and 2 bases, with 4 bases remaining between them. Per germline, CDR1 MNHNS and CDR2 SASEGT. CDR3 length: 12 amino acids. The CDR3 is CASSDLNYGYTF. For the CDR3, the DNA is TGTGCCAGCAGTGATTTAAACTATGGCTACACCTTC.

The chain employs TRBV7-2 and TRBJ1-1, with D possibly matching TRBD1 (5 bases). This CDR3 is 15 amino acids long. Germline V gene sequence: CDR1 SGHTA, CDR2 FQGNSA. V gave up 2 bases and J gave up 2 bases, with 12 bases separating them. The CDR3 loop reads CASSLFHGANTEAFF. The CDR3, as DNA: TGTGCCAGCAGCTTATTTCATGGGGCAAACACTGAAGCTTTCTTT.

The chain has TRBV5-1 and TRBJ2-3; 9 nucleotides match TRBD2. After removal of 0 bases from V and 6 bases from J, the junction contained 8 bases not matched to a gene. CDR1 and CDR2 from the germline V gene are SGHRS and YFSETQ. CDR3 length: 16 residues. The CDR3 sequence: CASSLEANAGGDTQYF. DNA of the CDR3: TGCGCCAGCAGCTTGGAAGCTAACGCGGGGGGGGATACGCAGTATTTT.

The V and J genes are TRBV11-2 and TRBJ1-5; D may be TRBD1 (6 bases). V lost 3 bases and J 6 bases, leaving 12 bases between the germline ends. From germline, CDR1 is SGHAT and CDR2 FQNNGV. This CDR3 has 14 amino acids. The CDR3, as DNA: TGTGCCAGCAGCTTGGGTCAGGGGAGTCAGCCCCAGCATTTT. Translating it yields CASSLGQGSQPQHF.

V and J are TRBV5-1 and TRBJ1-2, with 7 bases fitting TRBD1. Germline V gene lookup returns CDR1 SGHRS and CDR2 YFSETQ. The length of the CDR3 is 15 residues. V gave up 2 bases and J gave up 8 bases; unmatched junction bases: 12. For the CDR3, the DNA is TGCGCCAGCAGCTTATCCACAGGGGAGGCTGGAGGCTACACCTTC. Amino acids: CASSLSTGEAGGYTF.

The V call is TRBV11-2, the J call TRBJ2-1; 10 nucleotides agree with TRBD2. Germline CDR1 is SGHAT and CDR2 is FQNNGV. V dropped 4 bases and J dropped 4; count of bases not matched to a gene: 4. This CDR3 comprises 15 residues. This chain's CDR3 is CASSSGLASYNEQFF. Here the CDR3 DNA reads TGTGCCAGCAGCTCGGGACTAGCGTCGTACAATGAGCAGTTCTTC.

This clone appeared a single time. The CDR3 protein is CASSLVAGGSGSTDTQYF. Written as DNA, the CDR3 is TGTGCCAGCAGCTTAGTAGCGGGGGGTTCTGGGAGCACAGATACGCAGTATTTT. The rearrangement links TRBV7-2 to TRBJ2-3; the match to TRBD2 covers 10 bases. The J segment lost 0 bases and the V segment lost 1 base, leaving 7 bases of the junction unmatched. The CDR3 is 18 residues long. The germline CDR1 and CDR2 sequences are SGHTA and FQGNSA.

The J gene is TRBJ1-2, the V gene TRBV27, with 7 bases matching TRBD1. Germline CDR1 is MNHEY and CDR2 is SMNVEV (reference sequence). The CDR3 is made up of 15 amino acids. Trimming at V came to 5 bases and at J to 4 bases, leaving 10 bases not matched to a gene. The CDR3 here is CASSVGRDRFYGYTF. The CDR3 DNA is TGTGCCAGCAGTGTCGGTAGGGACAGATTCTATGGCTACACCTTC.

The CDR3 bases are TGTGCCAGCAGTATCCCTCCGTCGAAGGGGTCCTCCTACGAGCAGTACTTC. Protein sequence: CASSIPPSKGSSYEQYF. The chain employs TRBV5-6 and TRBJ2-7; D is perhaps TRBD1 (5 bases). From germline, CDR1 is SGHDT and CDR2 YYEEEE. The V end was cut by 5 bases, the J end by 0 bases, with 21 bases between. CDR3 length: 17 amino acids.

The rearrangement joins TRBV4-3 to TRBJ2-5; TRBD2 matches 12 bases. The assigned J gene may be wrong: the sequence end matches TRBJ2-7 better. The CDR3 runs 16 residues. The germline CDR1 and CDR2 sequences are LGHNA and YSLEER. The CDR3 protein is CASSQDLAGGPDEQYF. The DNA for the CDR3 is TGCGCCAGCAGCCAAGATCTAGCGGGGGGGCCAGACGAGCAGTACTTC.

This clone was detected once. This rearrangement joins TRBV5-5 to TRBJ1-4, with TRBD1 as a possible D gene (5 bases). Germline assignment: CDR1 SGHKS and CDR2 YYEKEE (reference sequence). V was shortened by 7 bases and J by 7 bases, with 17 bases between the two germline ends. This CDR3 contains 14 residues. CDR3 nucleotides: TGTGCCAGCGACCACAGGCCCTTCGGTGAAAAACTGTTTTTT. It specifies CASDHRPFGEKLFF.

This clone has only one observation. This chain joins TRBV28 and TRBJ1-4; 7 bases align to TRBD1. CDR1 MDHEN and CDR2 SYDVKM come from the germline V gene. CDR3 length equals 13 residues. With 8 bases clipped from V and 5 bases from J, the junction kept 5 bases outside the gene matches. The CDR3 DNA follows: TGTGCCAGCTGGACAGGCCAGAATGAAAAACTGTTTTTT. Translated, it gives CASWTGQNEKLFF. The full variable domain, with the rest looked up from reference TRBV28 and TRBJ1-4, is DVKVTQSSRYLVKRTGEKVFLECVQDMDHENMFWYRQDPGLGLRLIYFSYDVKMKEKGDIPEGYSVSREKKERFSLILESASTNQTSMYLCASWTGQNEKLFFGSGTQLSVL.

The CDR3 DNA follows: TGTGCCAGTAGTCGCGGGGGTGGCGAGCAGTACTTC. Translated: CASSRGGGEQYF. V is TRBV19 and J is TRBJ2-7; 7 bases are a match to TRBD2. Per the germline V gene, CDR1 is LNHDA and CDR2 is SQIVND (reference sequence). V lost 5 bases, J lost 6 bases, and 4 bases stayed unmatched. There are 12 residues in the CDR3.

This clone was seen a few times. V is TRBV5-6 and J is TRBJ2-7, with 7 nucleotides matching TRBD1. Germline V gives CDR1 SGHDT, CDR2 YYEEEE. Unmatched junction bases numbered 14, after V lost 3 bases and J lost 2 bases. CDR3 length: 17 residues. CDR3 DNA sequence: TGTGCCAGCAGCTCGCGTCGGTCGGGACAGAGGCCCTACGAGCAGTACTTC. This gives the protein CASSSRRSGQRPYEQYF.

The rearrangement uses TRBV28 and TRBJ2-5; D perhaps matches TRBD1 (7 bases). The germline V and J ends were trimmed by 6 bases and 4 bases, with 18 bases remaining between them. Germline CDR1 and CDR2: MDHEN and SYDVKM. The CDR3 runs 15 residues. CDR3 DNA sequence: TGTGCCAGCAGCCCCGCGGGGCCAGGGGGAGAGACCCAGTACTTC. Residues: CASSPAGPGGETQYF.

On this clone: A junction end diverges from the germline sequence, so it may reflect a read error. This chain connects TRBV11-2 to TRBJ2-6, with D maybe TRBD2 (7 bases). The CDR3 loop spans 19 amino acids. The germline V gene has CDR1 SGHAT and CDR2 FQNNGV. The CDR3 nucleotides are TGTGCCAGCAGCCCCTCTGAAGGGGGGGCTTACTCTGGGGCCAACGGCCTGACTTTC. This gives the protein CASSPSEGGAYSGANGLTF. Together with reference TRBV11-2 and TRBJ2-6, the CDR3 gives the full variable domain: EAGVAQSPRYKIIEKRQSVAFWCNPISGHATLYWYQQILGQGPKLLIQFQNNGVVDDSQLPKDRFSAERLKGVDSTLKIQPAKLEDSAVYLCASSPSEGGAYSGANGLTFGAGSRLTVL.

The genes are TRBV6-6 and TRBJ2-5; D unresolved. The germline gives CDR1 MNHNY, CDR2 SVGAGI (reference sequence). Trimming took 11 bases from V and 0 from J, leaving 10 bases between them. The CDR3 sequence is 12 residues long. The CDR3 DNA reads TGTGCCCGTCAGGTAAACCAAGAGACCCAGTACTTC. It encodes CARQVNQETQYF.

The rearrangement joins TRBV13 to TRBJ1-2, with TRBD1 identical over 7 bases. Per the germline V gene, CDR1 is PRHDT and CDR2 is FYEKMQ (reference sequence). The V segment lost 4 bases and the J segment 7 bases; nucleotides outside the gene matches: 6. CDR3 length equals 13 residues. This CDR3 is CASSYRGFSGYTF. CDR3 sequence (DNA): TGTGCCAGCAGCTACAGGGGATTTAGTGGCTACACCTTC.

The chain joins TRBV9 to TRBJ2-3; TRBD2 matches at 13 bases. The CDR3 extends over 16 amino acids. V gave up 3 bases and J gave up 4 bases; unmatched junction bases: 5. Germline V gene lookup returns CDR1 SGDLS and CDR2 YYNGEE. DNA of the CDR3: TGTGCCAGCAGCGGACTAGCGGGGGGAAGTGCAGATACGCAGTATTTT. Translated, it gives CASSGLAGGSADTQYF.

A few counts support this clone. V gene TRBV28 combines with J gene TRBJ2-7; tentatively, D is TRBD2 (5 bases). Germline CDR1 is MDHEN and CDR2 is SYDVKM. V lost 3 bases and J lost 3, with 12 bases in between. This CDR3 region has 14 residues. The chain's CDR3 is CASSLSGIGYEQYF. The CDR3 nucleotides are TGTGCCAGCAGTTTGTCGGGGATCGGCTACGAGCAGTACTTC.

V is TRBV10-3 and J is TRBJ2-5; 10 bases align to TRBD2. With the DNA end fitting TRBJ2-7 better, the J assignment may be wrong. The CDR3 has 14 amino acids. Germline V gives CDR1 ENHRY, CDR2 SYGVKD. The CDR3 protein is CAIRLAGAPYEQYF. In nucleotides, the CDR3 is TGTGCCATCAGGCTAGCGGGGGCCCCCTACGAGCAGTACTTC.

The chain recombines TRBV27 with TRBJ1-2; TRBD1 matches 9 bases. V was pared by 1 base and J by 5 bases, with 11 bases of the junction left unmatched. This CDR3 region has 17 residues. CDR1 MNHEY and CDR2 SMNVEV come from the germline V gene (reference sequence). The CDR3 loop is CASSLYGGQGISYGYTF. As DNA, the CDR3 is TGTGCCAGCAGTTTATATGGGGGACAGGGAATTAGTTATGGCTACACCTTC.

This clone was recorded a few times. The CDR3 DNA reads as TGTGCCAGCAGCGAAGGGGGCCCTAATGAAAAACTGTTTTTT. It codes for CASSEGGPNEKLFF. The chain carries TRBV9 and TRBJ1-4, with 7 bases matching TRBD1. This CDR3 has 14 amino acids. Germline V gene sequence: CDR1 SGDLS, CDR2 YYNGEE. With 3 bases clipped from V and 3 bases from J, the junction kept 2 bases outside the gene matches. The whole variable domain, remainder taken from reference TRBV9 and TRBJ1-4, is DSGVTQTPKHLITATGQRVTLRCSPRSGDLSVYWYQQSLDQGLQFLIQYYNGEERAKGNILERFSAQQFPDLHSELNLSSLELGDSALYFCASSEGGPNEKLFFGSGTQLSVL.

J is TRBJ1-2 and V is TRBV9; perhaps TRBD1 as D (6 bases). The CDR3 is made up of 17 amino acids. The V gene lost 0 bases and the J gene lost 0 bases, with 15 bases spanning the gap. Germline V CDR1 and CDR2: SGDLS, YYNGEE. CDR3 loop: CASSVEAGVPTNYGYTF. CDR3 coding DNA: TGTGCCAGCAGCGTAGAGGCAGGGGTGCCGACTAACTATGGCTACACCTTC.

The rearrangement links TRBV5-5 to TRBJ2-1; 11 bases align to TRBD2. There are 14 residues in the CDR3. The V gene end was trimmed by 7 bases and the J gene end by 6 bases; junction bases not matched to a gene: 6. The V gene's germline CDR1 is SGHKS and CDR2 YYEKEE (reference sequence). The CDR3 region has the DNA TGTGCCAGCGATGCCGGGACTAGCGGCAATGAGCAGTTCTTC. Amino acid sequence: CASDAGTSGNEQFF.

The V call is TRBV5-1, the J call TRBJ2-7; TRBD1 is a possible D gene (7 bases). Germline CDR1 reads SGHRS; CDR2 reads YFSETQ. V was clipped by 0 bases and J by 3 bases, with 10 bases between them. CDR3 length: 14 residues. The CDR3 DNA is TGCGCCAGCAGCTTGGCGGGGGACAGCTACGAGCAGTACTTC. It translates to CASSLAGDSYEQYF.

The J gene is TRBJ2-3, the V gene TRBV27, with 8 bases identical to TRBD1. The germline gives CDR1 MNHEY, CDR2 SMNVEV (reference sequence). J was trimmed by 3 bases and V by 4 bases; bases with no gene match: 9. CDR3 length: 16 residues. In DNA, the CDR3 is TGTGCCAGCAGTTCACTAAGGACAGGGTATACAGATACGCAGTATTTT. The encoded protein is CASSSLRTGYTDTQYF.

This clone was observed a single time. The junction shows a germline mismatch at one end, possibly a read error. This chain links TRBV5-1 with TRBJ2-6, with a weak D call TRBD1 (7 bases). The CDR3 spans 16 residues. Germline V lookup: CDR1 SGHRS, CDR2 YFSETQ. CDR3 region: CASSLFRGTGANGLTF. CDR3 sequence (DNA): TGCGCCAGCAGCTTATTCAGGGGGACTGGGGCCAACGGCCTGACTTTC.